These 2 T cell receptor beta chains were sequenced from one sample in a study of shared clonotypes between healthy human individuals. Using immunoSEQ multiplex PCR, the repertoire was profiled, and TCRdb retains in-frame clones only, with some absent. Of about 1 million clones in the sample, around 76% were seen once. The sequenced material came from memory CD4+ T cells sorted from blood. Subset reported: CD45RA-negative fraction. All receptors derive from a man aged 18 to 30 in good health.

CDR3 sequence (DNA): TGTGCCAGCAGTGGTGGTACAGGGCGGCAAGATGAAAAACTGTTTTTT. Its translation is CASSGGTGRQDEKLFF. The gene calls are TRBV2 and TRBJ1-4; D is possibly TRBD1 (6 bases). This CDR3 contains 16 residues. The germline gives CDR1 SNHLY, CDR2 FYNNEI. The ends were cut back, 4 bases at V and 6 bases at J, with 18 bases in the middle.

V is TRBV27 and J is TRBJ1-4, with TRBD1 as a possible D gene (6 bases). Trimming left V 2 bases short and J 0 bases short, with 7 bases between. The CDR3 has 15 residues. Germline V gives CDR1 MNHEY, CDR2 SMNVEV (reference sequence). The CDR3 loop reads CASSLPGATNEKLFF. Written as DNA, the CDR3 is TGTGCCAGCAGTTTACCAGGGGCAACTAATGAAAAACTGTTTTTT.